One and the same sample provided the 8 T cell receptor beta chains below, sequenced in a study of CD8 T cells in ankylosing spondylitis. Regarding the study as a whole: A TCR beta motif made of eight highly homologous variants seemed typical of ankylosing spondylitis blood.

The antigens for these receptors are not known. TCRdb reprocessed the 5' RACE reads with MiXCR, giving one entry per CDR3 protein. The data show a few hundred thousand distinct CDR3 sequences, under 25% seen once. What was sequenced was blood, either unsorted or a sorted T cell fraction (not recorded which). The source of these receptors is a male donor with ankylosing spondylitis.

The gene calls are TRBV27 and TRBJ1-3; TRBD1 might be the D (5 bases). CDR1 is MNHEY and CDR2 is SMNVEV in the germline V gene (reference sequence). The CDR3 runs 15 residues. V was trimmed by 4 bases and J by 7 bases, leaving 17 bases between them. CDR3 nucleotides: TGTGCCAGCAGTTCCCACCGGGACTTCCACAACACCATATATTTT. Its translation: CASSSHRDFHNTIYF.

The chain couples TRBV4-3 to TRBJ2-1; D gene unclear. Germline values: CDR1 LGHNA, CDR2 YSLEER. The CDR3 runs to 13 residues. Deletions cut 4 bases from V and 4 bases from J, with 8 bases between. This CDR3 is CASSPTAYNEQFF. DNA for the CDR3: TGCGCCAGCAGCCCTACTGCATACAATGAGCAGTTCTTC.

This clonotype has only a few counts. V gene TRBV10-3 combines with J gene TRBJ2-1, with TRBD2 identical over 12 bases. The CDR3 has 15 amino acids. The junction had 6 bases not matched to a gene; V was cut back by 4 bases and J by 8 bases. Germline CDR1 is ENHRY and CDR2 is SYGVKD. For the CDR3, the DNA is TGTGCCATCAGTGGGACTAGCGGGAATCTCGATGAGCAGTTCTTC. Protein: CAISGTSGNLDEQFF.

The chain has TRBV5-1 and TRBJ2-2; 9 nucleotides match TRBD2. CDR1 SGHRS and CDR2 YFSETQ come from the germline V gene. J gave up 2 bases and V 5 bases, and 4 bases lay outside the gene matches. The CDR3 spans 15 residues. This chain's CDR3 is CASRTTSGNTGELFF. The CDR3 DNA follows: TGCGCCAGCAGAACGACTAGCGGTAACACCGGGGAGCTGTTTTTT.

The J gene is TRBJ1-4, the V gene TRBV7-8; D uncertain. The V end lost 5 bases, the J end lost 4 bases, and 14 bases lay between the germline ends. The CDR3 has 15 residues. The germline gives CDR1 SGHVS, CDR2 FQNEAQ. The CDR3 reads CASSGRRFHNEKLFF. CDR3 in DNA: TGTGCCAGCAGCGGCAGAAGGTTCCATAATGAAAAACTGTTTTTT.

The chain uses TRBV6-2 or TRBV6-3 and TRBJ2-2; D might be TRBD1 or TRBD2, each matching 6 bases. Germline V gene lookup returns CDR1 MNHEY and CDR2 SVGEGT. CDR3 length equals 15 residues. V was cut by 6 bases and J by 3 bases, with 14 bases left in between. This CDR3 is CASSTQRGDTGELFF. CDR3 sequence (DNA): TGTGCCAGCAGCACACAGAGGGGGGACACCGGGGAGCTGTTTTTT.

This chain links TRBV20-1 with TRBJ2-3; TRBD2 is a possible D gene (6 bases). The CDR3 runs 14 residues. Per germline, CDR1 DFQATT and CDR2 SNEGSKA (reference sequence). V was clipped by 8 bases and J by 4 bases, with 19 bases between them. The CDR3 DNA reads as TGCAGTTTTGCCGGGACTGATGCTTCAGATACGCAGTATTTT. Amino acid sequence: CSFAGTDASDTQYF.

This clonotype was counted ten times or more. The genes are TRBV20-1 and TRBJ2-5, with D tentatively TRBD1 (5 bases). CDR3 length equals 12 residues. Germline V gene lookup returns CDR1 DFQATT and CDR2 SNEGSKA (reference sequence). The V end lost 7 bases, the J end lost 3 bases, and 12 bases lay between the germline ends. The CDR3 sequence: CSEMTVEETQYF. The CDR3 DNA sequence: TGCAGTGAGATGACAGTAGAAGAGACCCAGTACTTC.